This passage covers 10 T cell receptor beta chains from one sample sequenced in a study of blood T cell repertoires in COVID-19. Here immunoSEQ multiplex PCR was the method, and the copy in TCRdb shows in-frame clones only, minus some. There are some 190,000 clones in the sample; more than 75% occur only once, and approximately 15% lies in the top ten. Sequenced input: PBMCs or T cells enriched from blood (not recorded which). The receptors were gathered from a man aged 60-69 years who had been exposed to COVID-19.

This clone was seen just once. The chain links TRBV12-3 or TRBV12-4 to TRBJ1-2; maybe TRBD1 (6 bases). V dropped 0 bases and J dropped 7 bases, with 9 bases sitting between them. This CDR3 contains 13 residues. CDR3 loop: CASSLARGTGYTF. Here the CDR3 DNA reads TGTGCCAGCAGTTTAGCAAGGGGGACTGGCTACACCTTC.

The sample holds a few counts of this clone. The genes are TRBV27 and TRBJ2-7, with 7 bases fitting TRBD2. CDR1 is MNHEY, CDR2 SMNVEV, per germline (reference sequence). The CDR3 totals 15 residues. Germline trimming cut 4 bases from V and 2 bases from J; bases unmatched to any gene: 8. The CDR3 sequence: CASSSVAGGTYEQYF. As DNA, the CDR3 is TGTGCCAGCAGTTCAGTAGCGGGTGGGACCTACGAGCAGTACTTC.

This sequence joins TRBV19 and TRBJ1-5; TRBD1 aligns across 10 bases. V lost 2 bases to trimming and J lost 4 bases; unmatched junction nucleotides: 8. This CDR3 region has 17 residues. The germline V gene has CDR1 LNHDA and CDR2 SQIVND (reference sequence). CDR3 protein: CASSILAGQGINQPQHF. The CDR3 coding sequence is TGTGCCAGTAGTATACTGGCGGGACAGGGGATAAATCAGCCCCAGCATTTT.

This clone was counted only a few times. This chain connects TRBV7-8 to TRBJ2-4, with a weak D call TRBD2 (5 bases). Trimming stripped 5 bases from V and 0 bases from J, with 11 bases between. The CDR3 has 15 residues. Germline values: CDR1 SGHVS, CDR2 FQNEAQ. CDR3 region: CASSAEVGAKNIQYF. For the CDR3, the DNA is TGTGCCAGCAGCGCGGAGGTCGGAGCCAAAAACATTCAGTACTTC.

As DNA, the CDR3 is TGTGCTAGTGGTTTGGTACACGGGCAGGGTACTGAAGCTTTCTTT. Residues: CASGLVHGQGTEAFF. The chain combines TRBV12-5 with TRBJ1-1; tentative D call: TRBD1 (5 bases). V dropped 0 bases and J dropped 5 bases, with 13 bases sitting between them. Germline CDR1 LGHNT, CDR2 FRNRAP. The CDR3 sequence is 15 residues long. Together with reference TRBV12-5 and TRBJ1-1, the CDR3 gives the full variable domain: DARVTQTPRHKVTEMGQEVTMRCQPILGHNTVFWYRQTMMQGLELLAYFRNRAPLDDSGMPKDRFSAEMPDATLATLKIQPSEPRDSAVYFCASGLVHGQGTEAFFGQGTRLTVV.

The genes are TRBV12-5 and TRBJ2-7, with D maybe TRBD1 (5 bases). The CDR3 consists of 14 residues. CDR1 and CDR2 from the germline V gene are LGHNT and FRNRAP. With 1 base removed from V and 7 bases from J, the gap between germline ends came to 14 bases. For the CDR3, the DNA is TGTGCTAGTGGTTTGGCAGGGTCATTGGAGGAGCAGTACTTC. This translates into CASGLAGSLEEQYF.

This clone came up once. The rearrangement uses TRBV15 and TRBJ2-2; TRBD2 matches 9 bases. Trimming took 8 bases from V and 6 from J; bases not matched to a gene: 13. There are 16 residues in the CDR3. Germline assignment: CDR1 LNHNV and CDR2 YYDKDF (reference sequence). CDR3 sequence (DNA): TGTGCCACCTCGGATTTTGGCGGGAGGGCCTCCGGGGAGCTGTTTTTT. Protein product: CATSDFGGRASGELFF.

In DNA form, the CDR3 reads TGTGCCAGCAGTTTTATGACAGGGGTTCAGCCCCAGCATTTT. Its translation: CASSFMTGVQPQHF. The chain combines TRBV28 with TRBJ1-5, with 8 bases lining up with TRBD1. Germline V gene lookup returns CDR1 MDHEN and CDR2 SYDVKM. CDR3 length: 14 residues. V shed 3 bases and J 6 bases; nucleotides not matched to a gene: 4.

This chain links TRBV30 with TRBJ1-4, with D perhaps TRBD1 (6 bases). V dropped 3 bases and J dropped 8 bases, with 16 bases sitting between them. CDR3 length: 14 residues. Per germline, CDR1 GTSNPN and CDR2 SVGIG (reference sequence). CDR3 nucleotide sequence: TGTGCCTGGAGCAGGACGTTTGGGGGCGAAAAACTGTTTTTT. It yields the protein CAWSRTFGGEKLFF.

The chain carries TRBV6-5 and TRBJ2-7; D might be TRBD2 (6 bases). Germline V CDR1 and CDR2: MNHEY, SVGAGI. Deletions cut 0 bases from V and 3 bases from J, with 12 bases between. This CDR3 comprises 15 residues. The CDR3 coding sequence is TGTGCCAGCAGTTACTCTTGGGGAGGTGTCTACGAGCAGTACTTC. Amino acid sequence: CASSYSWGGVYEQYF.